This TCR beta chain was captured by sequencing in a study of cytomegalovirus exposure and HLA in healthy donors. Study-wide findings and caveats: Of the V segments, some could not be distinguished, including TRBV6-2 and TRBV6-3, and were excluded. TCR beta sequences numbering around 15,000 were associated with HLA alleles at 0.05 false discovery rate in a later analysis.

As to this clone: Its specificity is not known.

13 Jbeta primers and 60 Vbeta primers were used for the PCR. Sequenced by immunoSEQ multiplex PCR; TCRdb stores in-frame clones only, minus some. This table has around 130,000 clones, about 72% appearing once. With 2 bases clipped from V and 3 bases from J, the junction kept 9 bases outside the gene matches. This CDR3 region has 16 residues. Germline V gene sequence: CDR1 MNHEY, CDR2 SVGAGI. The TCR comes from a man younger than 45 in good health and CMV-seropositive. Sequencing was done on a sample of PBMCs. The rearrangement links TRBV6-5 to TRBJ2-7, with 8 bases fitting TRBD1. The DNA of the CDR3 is TGTGCCAGCAGTTACGAGGGTATGGGACAGGACTACGAGCAGTACTTC. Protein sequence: CASSYEGMGQDYEQYF.